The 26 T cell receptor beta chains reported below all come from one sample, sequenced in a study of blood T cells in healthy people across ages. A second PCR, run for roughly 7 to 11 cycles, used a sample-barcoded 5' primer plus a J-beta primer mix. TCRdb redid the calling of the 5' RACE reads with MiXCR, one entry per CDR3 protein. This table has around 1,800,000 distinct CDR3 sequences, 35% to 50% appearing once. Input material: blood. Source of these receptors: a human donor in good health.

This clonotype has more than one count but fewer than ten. Here the CDR3 reads CASSTGTILYQETQYF. In DNA, the CDR3 is TGTGCCAGCAGCACGGGGACTATACTGTACCAAGAGACCCAGTACTTC. V usage is TRBV7-2 and J usage is TRBJ2-5; the match to TRBD2 covers 7 bases. The CDR3 is 16 residues long. In germline, CDR1 is SGHTA, CDR2 FQGNSA. Unmatched junction bases numbered 9, after V lost 5 bases and J lost 0 bases.

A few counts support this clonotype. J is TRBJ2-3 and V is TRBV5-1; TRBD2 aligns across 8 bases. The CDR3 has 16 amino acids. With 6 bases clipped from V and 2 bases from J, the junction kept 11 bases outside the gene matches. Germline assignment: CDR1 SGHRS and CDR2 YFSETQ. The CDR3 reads CASTLGSGGATDTQYF. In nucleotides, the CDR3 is TGCGCCAGCACCTTAGGCTCGGGAGGGGCCACAGATACGCAGTATTTT.

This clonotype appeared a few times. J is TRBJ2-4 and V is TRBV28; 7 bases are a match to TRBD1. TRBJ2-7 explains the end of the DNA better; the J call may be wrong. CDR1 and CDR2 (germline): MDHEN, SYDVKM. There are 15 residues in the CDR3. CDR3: CASSAGTDRAYEQYF. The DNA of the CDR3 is TGTGCCAGCAGTGCCGGGACAGATAGAGCTTACGAGCAGTACTTC.

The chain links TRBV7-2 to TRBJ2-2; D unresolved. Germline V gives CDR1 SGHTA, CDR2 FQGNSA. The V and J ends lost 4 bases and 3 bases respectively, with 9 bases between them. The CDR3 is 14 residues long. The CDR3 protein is CASSSMLHTGELFF. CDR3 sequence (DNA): TGTGCCAGCAGCTCCATGCTCCACACCGGGGAGCTGTTTTTT.

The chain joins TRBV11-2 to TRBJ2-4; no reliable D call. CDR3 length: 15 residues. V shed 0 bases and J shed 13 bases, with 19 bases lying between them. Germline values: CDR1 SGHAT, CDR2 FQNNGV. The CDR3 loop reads CASSLDPVVSGEQYF. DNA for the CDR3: TGTGCCAGCAGCTTAGATCCGGTGGTCTCGGGTGAGCAGTACTTC.

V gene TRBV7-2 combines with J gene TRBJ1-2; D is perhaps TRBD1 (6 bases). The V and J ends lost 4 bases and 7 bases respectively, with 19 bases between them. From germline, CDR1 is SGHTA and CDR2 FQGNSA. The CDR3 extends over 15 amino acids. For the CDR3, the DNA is TGTGCCAGCAGCTCAGCGCGGGGGGCGCCCGGTGGCTACACCTTC. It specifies CASSSARGAPGGYTF.

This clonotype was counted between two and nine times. This CDR3 reads CSARDSRLLFSTDTQYF. The CDR3 nucleotides read TGCAGTGCTAGAGATTCGAGACTCCTATTTAGCACAGATACGCAGTATTTT. The J gene is TRBJ2-3, the V gene TRBV20-1; no firm D call. The CDR3 has 17 amino acids. From germline, CDR1 is DFQATT and CDR2 SNEGSKA (reference sequence). Trimming stripped 0 bases from V and 0 bases from J, with 16 bases between.

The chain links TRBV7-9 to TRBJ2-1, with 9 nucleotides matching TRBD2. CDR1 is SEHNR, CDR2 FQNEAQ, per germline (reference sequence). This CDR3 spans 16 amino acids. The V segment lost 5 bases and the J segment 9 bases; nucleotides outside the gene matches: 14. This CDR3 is CASSLGSRGGAPEQFF. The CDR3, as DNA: TGTGCCAGCAGCCTAGGGTCACGCGGGGGGGCCCCTGAGCAGTTCTTC.

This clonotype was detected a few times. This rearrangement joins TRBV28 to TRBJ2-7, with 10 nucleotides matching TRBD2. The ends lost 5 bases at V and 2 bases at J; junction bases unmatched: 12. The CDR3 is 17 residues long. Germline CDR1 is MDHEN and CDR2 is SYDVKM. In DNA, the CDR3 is TGTGCCAGCAGTCCACTGGGGAGCGGGGGGGTGACCTACGAGCAGTACTTC. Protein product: CASSPLGSGGVTYEQYF.

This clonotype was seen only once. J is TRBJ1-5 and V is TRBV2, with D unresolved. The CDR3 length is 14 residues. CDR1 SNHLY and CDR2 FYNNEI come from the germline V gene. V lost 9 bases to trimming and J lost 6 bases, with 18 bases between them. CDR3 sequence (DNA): TGTGCCAGTAAATTAACAGAAATCGGTCAGCCCCAGCATTTT. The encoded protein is CASKLTEIGQPQHF.

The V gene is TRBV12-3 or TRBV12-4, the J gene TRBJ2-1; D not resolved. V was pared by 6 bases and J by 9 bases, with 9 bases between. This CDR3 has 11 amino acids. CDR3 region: CASSLQAEQFF. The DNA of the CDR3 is TGTGCCAGCAGCCTTCAGGCTGAGCAGTTCTTC.

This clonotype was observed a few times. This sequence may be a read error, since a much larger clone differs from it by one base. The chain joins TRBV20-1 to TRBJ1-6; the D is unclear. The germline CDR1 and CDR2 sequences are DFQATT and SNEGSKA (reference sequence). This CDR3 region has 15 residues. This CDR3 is CSARVSSSYNSPIHF. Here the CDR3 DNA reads TGCAGTGCTAGAGTATCTAGCTCCTATAATTCACCCATCCACTTT.

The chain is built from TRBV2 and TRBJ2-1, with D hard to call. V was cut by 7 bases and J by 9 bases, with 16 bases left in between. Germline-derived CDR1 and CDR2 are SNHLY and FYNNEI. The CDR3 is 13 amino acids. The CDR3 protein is CASNPIENIEQFF. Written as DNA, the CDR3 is TGTGCCAGCAACCCGATCGAAAACATTGAGCAGTTCTTC.

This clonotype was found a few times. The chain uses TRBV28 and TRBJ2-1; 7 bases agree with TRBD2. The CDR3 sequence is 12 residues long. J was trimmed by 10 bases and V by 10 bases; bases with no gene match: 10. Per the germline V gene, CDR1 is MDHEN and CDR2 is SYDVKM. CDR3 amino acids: CATAQPGREQFF. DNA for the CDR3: TGTGCCACCGCCCAACCCGGGAGGGAGCAGTTCTTC.

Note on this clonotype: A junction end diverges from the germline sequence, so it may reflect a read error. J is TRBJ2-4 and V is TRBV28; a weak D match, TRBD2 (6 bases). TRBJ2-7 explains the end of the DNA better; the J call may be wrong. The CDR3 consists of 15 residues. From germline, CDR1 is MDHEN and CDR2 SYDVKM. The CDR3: CARSPPLGGLHEQYF. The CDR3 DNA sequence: TGTGCCCGCAGCCCCCCCCTAGGAGGGCTCCACGAGCAGTACTTC.

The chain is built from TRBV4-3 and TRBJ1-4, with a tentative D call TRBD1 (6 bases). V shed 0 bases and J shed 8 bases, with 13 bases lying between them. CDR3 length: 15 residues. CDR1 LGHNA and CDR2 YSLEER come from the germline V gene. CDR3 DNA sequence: TGCGCCAGCAGCCAAGATCCGGGCCAGGGGGAAAAACTGTTTTTT. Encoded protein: CASSQDPGQGEKLFF.

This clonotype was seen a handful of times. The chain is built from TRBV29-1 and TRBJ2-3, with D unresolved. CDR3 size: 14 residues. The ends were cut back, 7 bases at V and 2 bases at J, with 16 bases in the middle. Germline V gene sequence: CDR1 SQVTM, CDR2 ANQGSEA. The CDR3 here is CSAEMGDFTDTQYF. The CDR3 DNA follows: TGCAGCGCAGAGATGGGTGATTTCACAGATACGCAGTATTTT.

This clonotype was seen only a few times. The chain's CDR3 is CASSFSSGGGDTQYF. CDR3 bases: TGCGCCAGCAGCTTCTCTAGCGGGGGCGGAGATACGCAGTATTTT. The chain carries TRBV5-1 and TRBJ2-3; 10 bases align to TRBD2. This CDR3 comprises 15 residues. Germline CDR1 and CDR2: SGHRS and YFSETQ. V dropped 2 bases and J dropped 5; count of bases not matched to a gene: 5.

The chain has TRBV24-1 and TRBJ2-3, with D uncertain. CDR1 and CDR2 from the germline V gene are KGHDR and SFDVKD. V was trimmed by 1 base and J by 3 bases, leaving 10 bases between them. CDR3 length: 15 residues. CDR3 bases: TGTGCCACCAGTGATTTTTTAGGATGGACAGATACGCAGTATTTT. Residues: CATSDFLGWTDTQYF.

The CDR3: CASSFLGLLGETQYF. In DNA form, the CDR3 reads TGCGCCAGCAGCTTCCTGGGACTGCTTGGGGAGACCCAGTACTTC. The chain recombines TRBV5-1 with TRBJ2-7; TRBD2 is a possible D gene (6 bases). The end of the DNA is better explained by TRBJ2-5, so the J call may be wrong. Germline V lookup: CDR1 SGHRS, CDR2 YFSETQ. CDR3 length: 15 residues.

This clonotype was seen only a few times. This CDR3 reads CATRFQGNTEAFF. In DNA, the CDR3 is TGTGCCACCAGGTTTCAGGGTAACACTGAAGCTTTCTTT. This chain uses TRBV15 with TRBJ1-1, with D perhaps matching TRBD1 (5 bases). Germline loops: CDR1 LNHNV, CDR2 YYDKDF (reference sequence). The V end lost 6 bases, the J end lost 2 bases, and 10 bases lay between the germline ends. CDR3 length equals 13 residues.

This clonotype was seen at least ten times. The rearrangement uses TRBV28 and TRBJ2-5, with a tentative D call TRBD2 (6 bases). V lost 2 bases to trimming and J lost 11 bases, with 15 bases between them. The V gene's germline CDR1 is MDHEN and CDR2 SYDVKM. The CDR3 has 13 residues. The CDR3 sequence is CASSLAGLGEQYF. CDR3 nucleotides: TGTGCCAGCAGTTTAGCGGGATTAGGTGAGCAGTACTTC.

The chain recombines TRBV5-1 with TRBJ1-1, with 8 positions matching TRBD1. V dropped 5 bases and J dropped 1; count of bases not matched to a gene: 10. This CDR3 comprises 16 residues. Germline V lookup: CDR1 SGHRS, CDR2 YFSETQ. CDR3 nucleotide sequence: TGCGCCAGCAGGCGGGAAGACGGGACAGGGAACACTGAAGCTTTCTTT. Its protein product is CASRREDGTGNTEAFF.

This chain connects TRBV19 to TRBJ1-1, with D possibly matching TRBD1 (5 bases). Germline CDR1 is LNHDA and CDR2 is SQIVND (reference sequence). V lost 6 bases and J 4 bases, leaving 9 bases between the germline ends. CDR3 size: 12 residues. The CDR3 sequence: CASRIRGTEAFF. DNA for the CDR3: TGTGCCAGTAGGATAAGGGGCACTGAAGCTTTCTTT. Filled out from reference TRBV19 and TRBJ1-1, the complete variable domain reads DGGITQSPKYLFRKEGQNVTLSCEQNLNHDAMYWYRQDPGQGLRLIYYSQIVNDFQKGDIAEGYSVSREKKESFPLTVTSAQKNPTAFYLCASRIRGTEAFFGQGTRLTVV.

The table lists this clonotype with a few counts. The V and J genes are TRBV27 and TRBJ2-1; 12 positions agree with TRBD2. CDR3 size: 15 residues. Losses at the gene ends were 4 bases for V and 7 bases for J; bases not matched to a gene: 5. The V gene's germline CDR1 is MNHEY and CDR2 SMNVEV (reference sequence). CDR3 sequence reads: CASSSPSGGVNEQFF. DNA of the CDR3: TGTGCCAGCAGTTCTCCTAGCGGGGGGGTTAATGAGCAGTTCTTC.

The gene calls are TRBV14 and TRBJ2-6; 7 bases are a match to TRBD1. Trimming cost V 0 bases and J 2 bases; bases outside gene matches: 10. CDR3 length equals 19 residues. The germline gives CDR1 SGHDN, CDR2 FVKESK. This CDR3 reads CASSQDGTAPPAGANVLTF. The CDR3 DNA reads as TGTGCCAGCAGCCAAGATGGGACAGCACCCCCAGCTGGGGCCAACGTCCTGACTTTC.